This is a list of T cell receptor beta chains from one sample in a study of PD-L1 blockade in urothelial cancer. Only in-frame clones appear in the TCRdb table, and some are missing; sequencing was by immunoSEQ multiplex PCR. Counted here are around 110,000 clones, roughly 89% occurring once; the ten biggest clones make up 1.7%. Source: PBMCs, taken around atezolizumab (anti-PD-L1) treatment. These receptors all come from a man aged 55 to 70 with urothelial cancer. The CDR3 runs from the conserved cysteine through the conserved F or W. A D gene is named only where the DNA matches it firmly. Clone size is shown for a subset of rows, as once, few, many or a class of expanded clone.

TRBD1	.	TRBV5-1	TRBJ2-7	TGCGCCAGCAGGTCCGGGACAGGGGGCATCTACGAGCAGTACTTC	CASRSGTGGIYEQYF
TRBD2	.	TRBV10-1	TRBJ2-5	TGCGCCAGCAGTGCGACTAGCGGGAGGCAAGAGACCCAGTACTTC	CASSATSGRQETQYF
.	.	TRBV4-1	TRBJ1-1	TGCGCCAGCAGCCAAGGAGCGAACACTGAAGCTTTCTTT	CASSQGANTEAFF
.	.	TRBV14	TRBJ1-2	TGTGCCAGCAGCCAAGATTTACCGGGGTTTGGTGGCTACACCTTC	CASSQDLPGFGGYTF
.	.	TRBV11-2	TRBJ1-2	TGTGCCAGCAGCCGGGTTGACCTTCACGACTATGGCTACACCTTC	CASSRVDLHDYGYTF
.	.	TRBV27	TRBJ1-5	TGTGCCAGCCGGAGAGGAGGGTCTGACAATCAGCCCCAGCATTTT	CASRRGGSDNQPQHF
TRBD1	.	TRBV19	TRBJ2-5	TGTGCCAGTAGTATAGGGGGACAGGTCAAAGAGACCCAGTACTTC	CASSIGGQVKETQYF
.	.	TRBV11-2	TRBJ1-6	TGTGCCAGCAGCTTGGAAGGACAGCCCGCCGGTTCACCCCTCCACTTT	CASSLEGQPAGSPLHF
.	once	TRBV7-9	TRBJ1-2	TGTGCCAGCAGCCCGGAGGAGATTCCCTATGGCTACACCTTC	CASSPEEIPYGYTF
TRBD1	.	TRBV10-3	TRBJ2-1	TGTGCCATCAGTGAGTCTCTGGGACAGGGTCCCAATGAGCAGTTCTTC	CAISESLGQGPNEQFF
.	once	TRBV4-2	TRBJ2-7	TGTGCCAGCAGCCAGGGAGTGGGCCCCTACGAGCAGTACTTC	CASSQGVGPYEQYF
.	.	TRBV19	TRBJ1-1	TGTGCCAGTAGCGGGACTGAAAACACTGAAGCTTTCTTT	CASSGTENTEAFF
.	.	TRBV15	TRBJ2-1	TGTGCCACCAGCAGTCTCAGGGTCTCCTACAATGAGCAGTTCTTC	CATSSLRVSYNEQFF
TRBD1	.	TRBV19	TRBJ1-4	TGTGCCAGTAGTCCACCAGGACAGGGTTGGAACGAAAAACTGTTTTTT	CASSPPGQGWNEKLFF
TRBD1	.	TRBV23-1	TRBJ2-7	TGCGCCAGCAGTGGACCGACAGGGTTCTACGAGCAGTACTTC	CASSGPTGFYEQYF
TRBD2	.	TRBV5-4	TRBJ2-5	TGTGCCAGCAGCCTGAGACTAGCGGGACAAGAGACCCAGTACTTC	CASSLRLAGQETQYF
.	.	TRBV19	TRBJ2-7	TGTGCCAGTAGACTAGGCCACAGGGATCAGGTCGAGCAGTACTTC	CASRLGHRDQVEQYF
TRBD1	.	TRBV4-1	TRBJ1-4	TGCGCCAGCAGCCAATCCCCGGGACAGGGGACCGAAAAACTGTTTTTT	CASSQSPGQGTEKLFF
TRBD1	few	TRBV18	TRBJ1-1	TGTGCCAGCTCACTACACTTGACAGGGGCCATGAACACTGAAGCTTTCTTT	CASSLHLTGAMNTEAFF
.	.	TRBV2	TRBJ2-7	TGTGCCAGCCGGGGAGTTAAGGACGAGCAGTACTTC	CASRGVKDEQYF
TRBD2	.	TRBV12-5	TRBJ2-2	TGTGCTAGTGGTTTGCCCCTTAGCGGGGGGGTTGCCGGGGAGCTGTTTTTT	CASGLPLSGGVAGELFF
.	.	TRBV29-1	TRBJ2-7	TGCAGCGTTGTCGCACACGATAGCGTGTGGGAGCAGTACTTC	CSVVAHDSVWEQYF
TRBD1	.	TRBV6-5	TRBJ2-7	TGTGCCAGCAGTCGGGACAGCTACGAGCAGTACTTC	CASSRDSYEQYF
TRBD1	.	TRBV6-5	TRBJ2-3	TGTGCCAGCAGTTTATCCGGGACAGGGGGAACAGATACGCAGTATTTT	CASSLSGTGGTDTQYF
TRBD1	.	TRBV7-9	TRBJ1-2	TGTGCCAGCAGCTTTCGGACAGGGGATGGCTACACCTTC	CASSFRTGDGYTF
.	.	TRBV11-2	TRBJ2-5	TGTGCCAGCAGCTTAGATGGGGCTTTCCAAGAGACCCAGTACTTC	CASSLDGAFQETQYF
TRBD2	.	TRBV6-4	TRBJ2-7	TGTGCCAGCAGCCTACACCCTCTAGCGGGGGGGATCTACGAGCAGTACTTC	CASSLHPLAGGIYEQYF
TRBD2	.	TRBV9	TRBJ2-1	TGTGCCAGCAGCGTAGATGTCGGGAGGGCCCGTAATGAGCAGTTCTTC	CASSVDVGRARNEQFF
TRBD1	few	TRBV7-3	TRBJ2-5	TGTGCCAGCAGCTTTACAGGGGGCCAGACCCAGTACTTC	CASSFTGGQTQYF
TRBD2	.	TRBV7-2	TRBJ2-3	TGTGCCAGCAGCACCGGACTAGCGGGGATGGGAACAGATACGCAGTATTTT	CASSTGLAGMGTDTQYF
.	.	TRBV6-1	TRBJ1-1	TGTGCCAGTCTGGGCAGCGGCGCGTCTGCTTTCTTT	CASLGSGASAFF
.	.	TRBV30	TRBJ1-5	TGTGCCTGGAGTAGCGGAGGAAATCAGCCCCAGCATTTT	CAWSSGGNQPQHF
TRBD2	.	TRBV19	TRBJ2-1	TGTGCCAGTAGTACGACTTGGACTAGCGGGAGGACCGAGGGTGAGCAGTTCTTC	CASSTTWTSGRTEGEQFF
TRBD1	.	TRBV10-1	TRBJ2-5	TGCGCCAGCAGTTCGGGACAGACCCAAGAGACCCAGTACTTC	CASSSGQTQETQYF
TRBD2	.	TRBV28	TRBJ2-7	TGTGCCAGCACCTCGGGGGGAGAAGGCTCAAGCGAGCAGTACTTC	CASTSGGEGSSEQYF
.	few	TRBV27	TRBJ2-1	TGTGCCAGCAGTTTATTTCAGGTGTCGTACAATGAGCAGTTCTTC	CASSLFQVSYNEQFF
.	.	TRBV9	TRBJ2-5	TGTGCCAGCAGCGTCGGGGAAGAGACCCAGTACTTC	CASSVGEETQYF